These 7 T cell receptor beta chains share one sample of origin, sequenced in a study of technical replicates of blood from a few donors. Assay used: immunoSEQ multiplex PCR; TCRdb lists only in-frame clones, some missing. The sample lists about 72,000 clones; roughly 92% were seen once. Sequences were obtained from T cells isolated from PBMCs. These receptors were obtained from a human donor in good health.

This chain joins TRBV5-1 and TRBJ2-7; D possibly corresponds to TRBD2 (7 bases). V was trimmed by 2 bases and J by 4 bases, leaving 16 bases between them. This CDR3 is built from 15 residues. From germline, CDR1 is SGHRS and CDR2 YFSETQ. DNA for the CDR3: TGCGCCAGCAGCTTAAATGGCGGGGGCACATACGAGCAGTACTTC. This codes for CASSLNGGGTYEQYF.

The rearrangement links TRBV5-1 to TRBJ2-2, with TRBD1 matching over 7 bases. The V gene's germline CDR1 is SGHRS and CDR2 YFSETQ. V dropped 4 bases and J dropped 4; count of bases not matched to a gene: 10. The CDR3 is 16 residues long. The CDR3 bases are TGCGCCAGCAGCACCGACAGGGTGGCGAGCACCGGGGAGCTGTTTTTT. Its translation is CASSTDRVASTGELFF. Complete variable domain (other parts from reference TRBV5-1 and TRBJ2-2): KAGVTQTPRYLIKTRGQQVTLSCSPISGHRSVSWYQQTPGQGLQFLFEYFSETQRNKGNFPGRFSGRQFSNSRSEMNVSTLELGDSALYLCASSTDRVASTGELFFGEGSRLTVL.

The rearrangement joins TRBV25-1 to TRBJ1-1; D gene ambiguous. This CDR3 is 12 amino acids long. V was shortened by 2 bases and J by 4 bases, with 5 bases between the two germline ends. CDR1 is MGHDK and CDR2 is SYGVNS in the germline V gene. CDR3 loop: CASSERGTEAFF. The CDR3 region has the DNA TGTGCCAGCAGTGAACGGGGCACTGAAGCTTTCTTT.

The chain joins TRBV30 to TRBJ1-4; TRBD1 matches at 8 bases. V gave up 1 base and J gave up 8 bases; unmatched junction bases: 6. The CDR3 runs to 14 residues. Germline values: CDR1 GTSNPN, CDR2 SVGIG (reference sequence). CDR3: CAWSADRVNEKLFF. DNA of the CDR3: TGTGCCTGGAGTGCGGACAGGGTTAACGAAAAACTGTTTTTT. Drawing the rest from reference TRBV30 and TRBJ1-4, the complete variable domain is SQTIHQWPATLVQPVGSPLSLECTVEGTSNPNLYWYRQAAGRGLQLLFYSVGIGQISSEVPQNLSASRPQDRQFILSSKKLLLSDSGFYLCAWSADRVNEKLFFGSGTQLSVL.

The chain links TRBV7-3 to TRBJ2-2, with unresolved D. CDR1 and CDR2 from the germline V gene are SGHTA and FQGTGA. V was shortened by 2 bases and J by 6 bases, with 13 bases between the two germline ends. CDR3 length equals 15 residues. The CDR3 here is CASSLLPLDAGELFF. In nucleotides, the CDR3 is TGTGCCAGCAGCTTACTACCTCTAGACGCCGGGGAGCTGTTTTTT.

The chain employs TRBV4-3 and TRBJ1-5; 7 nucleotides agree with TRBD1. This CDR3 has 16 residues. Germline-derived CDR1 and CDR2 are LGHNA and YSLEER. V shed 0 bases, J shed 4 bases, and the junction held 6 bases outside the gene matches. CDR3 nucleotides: TGCGCCAGCAGCCAAGACCCGGCAGGGGGAAATCAGCCCCAGCATTTT. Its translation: CASSQDPAGGNQPQHF.

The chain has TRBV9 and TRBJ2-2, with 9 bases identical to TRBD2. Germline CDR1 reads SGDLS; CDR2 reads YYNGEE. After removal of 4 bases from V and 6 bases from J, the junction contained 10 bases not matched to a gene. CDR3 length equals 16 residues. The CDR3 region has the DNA TGTGCCAGCAGCAGCCATAGCGGGAGCGGACCCGGGGAGCTGTTTTTT. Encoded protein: CASSSHSGSGPGELFF. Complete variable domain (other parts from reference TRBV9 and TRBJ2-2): DSGVTQTPKHLITATGQRVTLRCSPRSGDLSVYWYQQSLDQGLQFLIQYYNGEERAKGNILERFSAQQFPDLHSELNLSSLELGDSALYFCASSSHSGSGPGELFFGEGSRLTVL.